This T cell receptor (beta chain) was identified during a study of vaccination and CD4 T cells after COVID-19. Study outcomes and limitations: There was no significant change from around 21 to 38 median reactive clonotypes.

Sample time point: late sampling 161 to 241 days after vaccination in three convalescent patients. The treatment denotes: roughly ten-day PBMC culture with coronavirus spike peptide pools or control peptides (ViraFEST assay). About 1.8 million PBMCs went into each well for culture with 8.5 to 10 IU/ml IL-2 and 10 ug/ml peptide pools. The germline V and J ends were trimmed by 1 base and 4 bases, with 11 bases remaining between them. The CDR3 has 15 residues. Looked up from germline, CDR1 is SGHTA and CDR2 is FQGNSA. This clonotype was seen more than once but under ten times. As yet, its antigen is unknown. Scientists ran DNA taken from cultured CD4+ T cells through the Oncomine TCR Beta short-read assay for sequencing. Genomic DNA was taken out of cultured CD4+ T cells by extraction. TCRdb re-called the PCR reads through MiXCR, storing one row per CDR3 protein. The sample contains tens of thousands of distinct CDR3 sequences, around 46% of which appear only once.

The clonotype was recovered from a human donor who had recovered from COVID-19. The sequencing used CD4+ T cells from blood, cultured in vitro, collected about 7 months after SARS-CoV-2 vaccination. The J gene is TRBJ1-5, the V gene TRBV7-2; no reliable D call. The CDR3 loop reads CASSLERDRNQPQHF. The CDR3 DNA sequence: TGTGCCAGCAGCTTAGAAAGGGATCGAAATCAGCCCCAGCATTTT. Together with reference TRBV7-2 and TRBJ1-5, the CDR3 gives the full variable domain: GAGVSQSPSNKVTEKGKDVELRCDPISGHTALYWYRQSLGQGLEFLIYFQGNSAPDKSGLPSDRFSAERTGGSVSTLTIQRTQQEDSAVYLCASSLERDRNQPQHFGDGTRLSIL.